This T cell receptor (beta chain) was sequenced during a study of T cells expressing NK-cell markers. Study findings and constraints: The leading position in the CD3+CD56-NKG2C+ fraction of four donors also went to these clonotypes.

The CDR3 runs 18 residues. Details on this clonotype: Its specificity is unknown.

TCRdb reprocessed the 5' RACE reads; each CDR3 protein has one entry and no DNA is given. The sample's table shows about 260,000 distinct CDR3 sequences. Sequencing was done on a sample of blood T cells: a sorted CD56 or NKG2C T cell subset, CD4+ or CD8+ T cells, or bulk PBMC T cells (not recorded which). V gene TRBV21-1 combines with J gene TRBJ2-1; as DNA is missing, the TRBD1 call by TCRdb cannot be tested. TRBV21-1 constitutes a pseudogene. This TCR was sampled from a woman between 18 and 70 years old in good health. The CDR3 is CASSKESTTGPGVNEQFF.